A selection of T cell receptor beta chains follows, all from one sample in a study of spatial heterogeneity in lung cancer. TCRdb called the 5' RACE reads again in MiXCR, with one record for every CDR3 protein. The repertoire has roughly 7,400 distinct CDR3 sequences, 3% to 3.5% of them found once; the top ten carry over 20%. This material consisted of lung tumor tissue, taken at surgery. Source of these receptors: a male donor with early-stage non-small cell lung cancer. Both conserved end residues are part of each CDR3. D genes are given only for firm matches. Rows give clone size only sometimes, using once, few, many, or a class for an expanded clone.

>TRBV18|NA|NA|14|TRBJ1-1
CASSPGQWNTEAFF
TGTGCCAGCTCACCCGGACAGTGGAACACTGAAGCTTTCTTT
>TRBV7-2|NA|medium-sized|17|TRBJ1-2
CASSLGGGRAPSNGYTF
TGTGCCAGCAGCTTAGGGGGGGGCAGGGCCCCCTCCAATGGCTACACCTTC
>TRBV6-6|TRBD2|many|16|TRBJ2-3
CASSRAPSGKADTQYF
TGTGCCAGCAGTCGGGCCCCTAGCGGGAAGGCAGATACGCAGTATTTT
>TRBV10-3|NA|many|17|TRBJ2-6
CAARGQGIHSGANVLTF
TGTGCCGCCCGGGGACAAGGGATTCACTCTGGGGCCAACGTCCTGACTTTC
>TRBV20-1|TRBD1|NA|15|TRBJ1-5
CSASAGTGCNQPQHF
TGCAGTGCTAGTGCTGGGACAGGTTGTAATCAGCCCCAGCATTTT
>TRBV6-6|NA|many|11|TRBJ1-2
CASSYQYGDTF
TGTGCCAGCAGTTACCAATATGGCGACACCTTC
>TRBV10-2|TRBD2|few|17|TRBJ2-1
CAGSGGSRGATYNEQFF
TGCGCCGGCAGTGGCGGATCGCGGGGGGCCACATACAATGAGCAGTTCTTC
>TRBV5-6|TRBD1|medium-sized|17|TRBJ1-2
CASSLGSPGQGAFGYTF
TGTGCCAGCAGCTTGGGCAGTCCGGGACAGGGGGCTTTTGGCTACACCTTC
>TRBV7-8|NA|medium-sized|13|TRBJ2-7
CASSPGNSYEQYF
TGTGCCAGCAGCCCGGGGAACTCCTACGAGCAGTACTTC
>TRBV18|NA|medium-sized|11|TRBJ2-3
CASSPIDTQYF
TGTGCCAGCTCACCAATAGATACGCAGTATTTT
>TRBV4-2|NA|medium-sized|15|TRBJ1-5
CASSQDGGGNQPQHF
TGTGCCAGCAGCCAAGACGGAGGAGGCAATCAGCCCCAGCATTTT
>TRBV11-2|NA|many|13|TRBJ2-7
CASSLGTTYEQYF
TGTGCCAGCAGCTTGGGGACAACCTACGAGCAGTACTTC
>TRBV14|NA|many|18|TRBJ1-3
CASSQEKGRRNLGNTIYF
TGTGCCAGCAGCCAAGAAAAAGGCCGTAGGAACCTTGGAAACACCATATATTTT
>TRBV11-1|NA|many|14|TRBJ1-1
CASSLESRATEAFF
TGTGCCAGCAGCTTAGAAAGTAGGGCCACTGAAGCTTTCTTT
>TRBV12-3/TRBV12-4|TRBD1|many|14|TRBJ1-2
CASSYRDRAGGDTF
TGTGCCAGCAGCTACCGGGACAGGGCCGGTGGCGACACCTTC
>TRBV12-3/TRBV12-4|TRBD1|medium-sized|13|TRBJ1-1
CASSRDRVTEAFF
TGTGCCAGCAGTCGCGACAGGGTCACTGAAGCTTTCTTT
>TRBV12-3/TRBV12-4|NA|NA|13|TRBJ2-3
CASSLWGREEPYF
TGTGCCAGCAGTTTATGGGGTAGGGAGGAGCCGTATTTT
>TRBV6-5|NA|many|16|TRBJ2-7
CASRSLRGIPPYEQYF
TGTGCCAGCAGATCCCTCCGAGGGATTCCTCCCTACGAGCAGTACTTC
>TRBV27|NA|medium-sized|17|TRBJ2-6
CASSSLKQLSGANVLTF
TGTGCCAGCAGTTCCCTAAAACAACTCTCTGGGGCCAACGTCCTGACTTTC
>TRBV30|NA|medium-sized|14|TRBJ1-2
CAWSDRGGLYGYTF
TGTGCCTGGAGTGATCGGGGAGGACTCTATGGCTACACCTTC
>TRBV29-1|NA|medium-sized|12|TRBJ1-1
CSVDQGYTEAFF
TGCAGCGTTGACCAGGGGTACACTGAAGCTTTCTTT
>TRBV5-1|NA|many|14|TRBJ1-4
CASSPGTAEEKLFF
TGCGCCAGCAGCCCAGGGACCGCGGAGGAAAAACTGTTTTTT
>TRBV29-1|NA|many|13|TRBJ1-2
CSVEVEGPRGYTF
TGCAGCGTTGAAGTCGAAGGGCCGAGGGGCTACACCTTC
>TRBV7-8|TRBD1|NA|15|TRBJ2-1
CASSLDRGLCNEQFF
TGTGCCAGCAGCTTAGACAGGGGGCTTTGCAATGAGCAGTTCTTC
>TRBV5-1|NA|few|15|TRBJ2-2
CASSSLNESTGELFF
TGCGCCAGCAGCTCCCTAAACGAAAGCACCGGGGAGCTGTTTTTT
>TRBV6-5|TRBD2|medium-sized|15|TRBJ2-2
CASSRLAGNTGELFF
TGTGCCAGCAGCCGACTAGCGGGAAACACCGGGGAGCTGTTTTTT
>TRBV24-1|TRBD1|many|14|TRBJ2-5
CATSEGTAQETQYF
TGTGCCACCAGTGAGGGGACAGCCCAAGAGACCCAGTACTTC
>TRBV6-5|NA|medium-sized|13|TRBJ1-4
CASRGHGNEKLFF
TGTGCCAGCAGGGGGCACGGTAATGAAAAACTGTTTTTT
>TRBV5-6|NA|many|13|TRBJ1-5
CASSYWTLQPQHF
TGTGCCAGCAGCTATTGGACTCTCCAGCCCCAGCATTTT
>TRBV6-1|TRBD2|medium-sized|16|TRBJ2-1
CASSEPRGLAHNEQFF
TGTGCCAGCAGTGAACCCCGGGGACTAGCGCACAATGAGCAGTTCTTC
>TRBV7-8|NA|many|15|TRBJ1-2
CASSFDSRPIYGYTF
TGTGCCAGCAGCTTCGACAGCAGACCTATATATGGCTACACCTTC
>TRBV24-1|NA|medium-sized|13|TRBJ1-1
CATGNREDTEAFF
TGTGCCACCGGAAACAGGGAGGACACTGAAGCTTTCTTT
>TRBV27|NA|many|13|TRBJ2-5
CASSLSGGKTQYF
TGTGCCAGCAGTTTATCTGGTGGAAAGACCCAGTACTTC
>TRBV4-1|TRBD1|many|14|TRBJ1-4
CASSPGQAPEKLFF
TGCGCCAGCAGCCCCGGACAGGCCCCTGAAAAACTGTTTTTT
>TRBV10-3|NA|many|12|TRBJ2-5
CAIRDRQETQYF
TGTGCCATCAGGGACAGACAAGAGACCCAGTACTTC
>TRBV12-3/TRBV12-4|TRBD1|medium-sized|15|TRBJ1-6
CASSSNRGYNSPLHF
TGTGCCAGCAGTTCAAACAGGGGATATAATTCACCCCTCCACTTT
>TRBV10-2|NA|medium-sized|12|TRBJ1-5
CACSRINQPQHF
TGCGCTTGCTCCCGGATAAATCAGCCCCAGCATTTT
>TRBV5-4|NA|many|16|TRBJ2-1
CASSLAGGPGPNEQFF
TGTGCCAGCAGCTTGGCCGGCGGTCCTGGACCGAATGAGCAGTTCTTC
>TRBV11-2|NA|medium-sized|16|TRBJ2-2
CAVPRSSSANTGELFF
TGTGCCGTACCAAGGAGTTCTAGCGCGAACACCGGGGAGCTGTTTTTT
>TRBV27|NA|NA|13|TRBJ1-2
CASSLAGRDGYTF
TGTGCCAGCAGTTTAGCGGGGAGAGATGGCTACACCTTC
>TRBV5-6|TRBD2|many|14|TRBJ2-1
CASNRLAGANEQFF
TGTGCCAGCAACCGACTAGCGGGAGCAAACGAGCAGTTCTTC
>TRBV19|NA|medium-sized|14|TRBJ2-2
CASSTGADTGELFF
TGTGCCAGTAGTACGGGGGCGGACACCGGGGAGCTGTTTTTT
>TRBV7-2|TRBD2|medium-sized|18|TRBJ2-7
CASSLARGLAGRWYEQYF
TGTGCCAGCAGCTTAGCCCGGGGACTAGCGGGAAGGTGGTACGAGCAGTACTTC
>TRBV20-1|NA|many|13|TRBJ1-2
CSARDSGRGGDTF
TGCAGTGCTAGAGACTCAGGGAGGGGTGGCGACACCTTC
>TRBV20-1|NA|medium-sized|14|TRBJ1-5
CSAGMGPSNQPQHF
TGCAGTGCTGGGATGGGACCGAGCAATCAGCCCCAGCATTTT
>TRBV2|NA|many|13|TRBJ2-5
CASTGTPRGTQYF
TGTGCCAGCACTGGCACCCCGAGAGGGACCCAGTACTTC
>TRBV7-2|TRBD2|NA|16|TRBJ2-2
CASSLTSGRAGGELFF
TGTGCCAGCAGCCTTACTAGCGGGAGGGCCGGCGGGGAGCTGTTTTTT
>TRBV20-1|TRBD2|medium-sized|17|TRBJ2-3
CSARDLSLAGGPDTQYF
TGCAGTGCTAGAGATCTCTCACTAGCGGGGGGTCCGGATACGCAGTATTTT
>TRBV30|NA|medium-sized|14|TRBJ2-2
CAWNRRAADGELFF
TGTGCCTGGAATCGGCGGGCAGCAGACGGGGAGCTGTTTTTT
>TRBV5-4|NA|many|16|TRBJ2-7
CASSLALDRSSYEQYF
TGTGCCAGCAGCTTGGCCTTAGACAGAAGCTCCTACGAGCAGTACTTC
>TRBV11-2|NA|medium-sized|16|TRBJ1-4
CASSLRLGSFNEKLFF
TGTGCCAGCAGCTTACGACTGGGATCATTTAATGAAAAACTGTTTTTT
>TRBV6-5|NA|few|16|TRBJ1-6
CASSYSRGSYNSPLHF
TGTGCCAGCAGTTACTCAAGGGGCTCCTATAATTCACCCCTCCACTTT
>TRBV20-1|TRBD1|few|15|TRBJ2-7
CSARSGTGDPYEQYF
TGCAGTGCTAGATCCGGGACAGGGGACCCCTACGAGCAGTACTTC
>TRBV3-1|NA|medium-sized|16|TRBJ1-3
CASSQDQKVSGNTIYF
TGTGCCAGCAGCCAAGATCAGAAAGTCTCTGGAAACACCATATATTTT
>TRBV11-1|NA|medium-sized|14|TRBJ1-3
CACSSTVAGNTIYF
TGTGCCTGTTCATCGACTGTGGCGGGAAACACCATATATTTT
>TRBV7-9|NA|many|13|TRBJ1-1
CASSSLLSEEAFF
TGTGCCAGCAGCTCCCTCCTTAGTGAGGAGGCTTTCTTT
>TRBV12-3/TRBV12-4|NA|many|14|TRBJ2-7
CASSPGGVLGEQYF
TGTGCCAGCAGCCCCGGTGGGGTCTTAGGCGAGCAGTACTTC
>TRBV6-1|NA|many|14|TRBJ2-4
CASSEGLAKNIQYF
TGTGCCAGCAGTGAAGGACTAGCCAAAAACATTCAGTACTTC
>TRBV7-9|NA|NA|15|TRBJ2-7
CASSLPPGKFDEQYF
TGTGCCAGCAGCCTACCCCCAGGGAAGTTCGACGAGCAGTACTTC